This T cell receptor beta chain was sequenced for a study of blood T cell repertoires in COVID-19. Across the whole study: The origin of the acute and convalescent COVID-19 samples was the United States, Italy and Spain. From T cells, B-cell-depleted T cells, or PBMCs came the material, which was cDNA or gDNA.

J lost 8 bases, V lost 7 bases, and 16 bases had no gene match. In germline, CDR1 is SEHNR, CDR2 FQNEAQ (reference sequence). This CDR3 contains 18 residues. Per the study methods: Amplified reference gene primers provided the basis for estimating nucleated cell counts. Profiled with immunoSEQ multiplex PCR; TCRdb holds only in-frame clones, not every one. V, J and clone size were drawn from that table, and D and trimming were deduced from the DNA. This table holds 110,000 to 150,000 clones, over 75% found once. The material sequenced was peripheral blood. The V gene is TRBV7-9, the J gene TRBJ2-1; the match to TRBD2 covers 14 bases. This TCR was sampled from a woman between 45 and 60 years old with acute or convalescent COVID-19. The CDR3: CASTLPGLAGVGGYEQFF. The CDR3 DNA reads as TGTGCCAGCACCCTGCCGGGACTAGCGGGAGTAGGTGGCTATGAGCAGTTCTTC.